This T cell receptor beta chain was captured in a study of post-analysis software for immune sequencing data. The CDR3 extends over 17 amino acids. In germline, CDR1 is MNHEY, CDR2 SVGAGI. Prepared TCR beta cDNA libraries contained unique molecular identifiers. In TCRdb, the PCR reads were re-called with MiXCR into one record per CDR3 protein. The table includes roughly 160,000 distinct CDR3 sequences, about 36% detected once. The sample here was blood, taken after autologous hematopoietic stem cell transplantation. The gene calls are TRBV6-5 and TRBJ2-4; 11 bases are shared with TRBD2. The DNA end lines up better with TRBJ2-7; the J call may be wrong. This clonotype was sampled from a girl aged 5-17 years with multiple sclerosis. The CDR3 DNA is TGTGCCAGCAGTTCCTACTGGGGACTAGCGGCACCCTACGAGCAGTACTTC. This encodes CASSSYWGLAAPYEQYF.